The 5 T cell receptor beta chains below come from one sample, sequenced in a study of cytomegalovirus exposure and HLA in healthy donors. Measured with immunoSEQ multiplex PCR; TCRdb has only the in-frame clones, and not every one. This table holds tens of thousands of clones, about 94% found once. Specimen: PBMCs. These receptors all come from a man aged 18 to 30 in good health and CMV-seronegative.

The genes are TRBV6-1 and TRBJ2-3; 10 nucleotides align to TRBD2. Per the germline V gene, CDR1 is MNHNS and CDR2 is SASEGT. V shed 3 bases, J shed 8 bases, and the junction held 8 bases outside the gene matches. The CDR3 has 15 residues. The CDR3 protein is CASSDRTSGLFTQYF. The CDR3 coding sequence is TGTGCCAGCAGTGATAGGACTAGCGGTTTATTTACGCAGTATTTT.

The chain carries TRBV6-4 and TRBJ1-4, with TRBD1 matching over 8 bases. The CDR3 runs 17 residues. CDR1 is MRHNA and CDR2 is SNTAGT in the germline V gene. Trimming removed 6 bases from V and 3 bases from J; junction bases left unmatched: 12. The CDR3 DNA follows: TGTGCCAGCAGCCCCCTCCCACACAGGGGGGCTAATGAAAAACTGTTTTTT. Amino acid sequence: CASSPLPHRGANEKLFF.

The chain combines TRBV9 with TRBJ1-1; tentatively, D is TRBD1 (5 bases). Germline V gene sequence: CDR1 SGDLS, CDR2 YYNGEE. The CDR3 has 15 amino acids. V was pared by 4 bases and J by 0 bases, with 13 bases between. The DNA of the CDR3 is TGTGCCAGCAGCTTAGACGGGGGGGTGAACACTGAAGCTTTCTTT. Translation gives CASSLDGGVNTEAFF.

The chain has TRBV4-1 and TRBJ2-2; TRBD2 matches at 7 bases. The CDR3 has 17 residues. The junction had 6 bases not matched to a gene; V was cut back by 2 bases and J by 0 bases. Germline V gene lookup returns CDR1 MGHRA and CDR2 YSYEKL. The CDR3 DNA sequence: TGCGCCAGCAGCCAATCCGGGGGGTACGCGAACACCGGGGAGCTGTTTTTT. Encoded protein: CASSQSGGYANTGELFF.

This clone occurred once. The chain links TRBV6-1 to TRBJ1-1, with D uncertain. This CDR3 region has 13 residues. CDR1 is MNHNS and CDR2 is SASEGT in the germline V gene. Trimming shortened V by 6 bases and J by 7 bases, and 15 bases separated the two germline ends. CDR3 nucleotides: TGTGCCAGCAGCCTTCGCCCGGGGAGTGAAGCTTTCTTT. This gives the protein CASSLRPGSEAFF.